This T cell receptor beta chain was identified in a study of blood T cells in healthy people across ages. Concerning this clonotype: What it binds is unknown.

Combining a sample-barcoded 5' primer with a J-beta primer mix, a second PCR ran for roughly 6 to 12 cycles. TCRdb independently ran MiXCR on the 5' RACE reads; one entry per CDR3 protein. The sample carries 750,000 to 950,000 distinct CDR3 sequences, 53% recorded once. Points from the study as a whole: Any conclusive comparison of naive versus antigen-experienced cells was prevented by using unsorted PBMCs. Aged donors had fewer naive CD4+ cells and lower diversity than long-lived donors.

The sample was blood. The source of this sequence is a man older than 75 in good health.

CDR3 in amino acids: CASSQASGGAQETQYF. Written as DNA, the CDR3 is TGTGCCAGCAGCCAAGCGTCAGGGGGGGCCCAAGAGACCCAGTACTTC. The genes are TRBV3-1 and TRBJ2-5; the D gene could be TRBD1 or TRBD2 (7 bases each). The germline V and J ends were trimmed by 1 base and 1 base, with 13 bases remaining between them. Germline V gene sequence: CDR1 LGHDT, CDR2 YNNKEL (reference sequence). The length of the CDR3 is 16 residues.